The 11 T cell receptor beta chains listed next were all sequenced from one sample in a study of CD8 T cells in Susac syndrome. Random hexamers were used to reverse transcribe about 0.5 to 1 ug of RNA. Via MiXCR, TCRdb re-called the immunoSEQ multiplex PCR reads, giving one row per CDR3 protein. The sample has under 250,000 distinct CDR3 sequences, 93% seen once. Sequenced material: CD4+ T cells from PBMCs. The receptors derive from a human donor with multiple sclerosis.

The chain combines TRBV4-1 with TRBJ1-4; TRBD1 is a possible D gene (5 bases). The V end lost 1 base, the J end lost 8 bases, and 11 bases lay between the germline ends. CDR3 size: 14 residues. Germline lookup yields CDR1 MGHRA and CDR2 YSYEKL. This CDR3 reads CASSQVGDPEKLFF. The CDR3 DNA sequence: TGCGCCAGCAGCCAAGTAGGGGATCCAGAAAAACTGTTTTTT.

This chain joins TRBV18 and TRBJ1-1; D remains unclear. Per the germline V gene, CDR1 is KGHSH and CDR2 is LQKENI. The V end was cut by 3 bases, the J end by 1 base, with 18 bases between. The CDR3 sequence is 17 residues long. CDR3 protein: CASSPPSPGRKNTEAFF. CDR3 in DNA: TGTGCCAGCTCACCGCCGTCACCTGGACGGAAGAACACTGAAGCTTTCTTT.

The chain uses TRBV12-3 or TRBV12-4 and TRBJ2-7; TRBD2 agrees at 9 bases. This CDR3 has 13 amino acids. V gave up 6 bases and J gave up 3 bases; unmatched junction bases: 3. CDR3 sequence (DNA): TGTGCCAGCAGAAGAGCGGGGGGCTACGAGCAGTACTTC. This encodes CASRRAGGYEQYF.

The rearrangement joins TRBV6-5 to TRBJ2-3, with 7 bases identical to TRBD2. Germline V gene data show CDR1 as MNHEY and CDR2 as SVGAGI. This CDR3 has 18 residues. V lost 2 bases to trimming and J lost 0 bases; unmatched junction nucleotides: 11. CDR3 bases: TGTGCCAGCAGTTACGTGGGACTACCCTCGACTAGCACAGATACGCAGTATTTT. Residues: CASSYVGLPSTSTDTQYF.

CDR3 nucleotide sequence: TGTGCCTGGAGTGCTATCCGGACAGGACGTAACTATGGCTACACCTTC. Encoded protein: CAWSAIRTGRNYGYTF. The chain has TRBV30 and TRBJ1-2, with 7 bases that match TRBD1. This CDR3 has 16 residues. V trimming: 1 base; J trimming: 1 base; junction bases outside the gene matches: 9. CDR1 is GTSNPN and CDR2 is SVGIG in the germline V gene (reference sequence).

The J gene is TRBJ2-3, the V gene TRBV19, with 9 bases lining up with TRBD2. V shed 5 bases, J shed 4 bases, and the junction held 7 bases outside the gene matches. The CDR3 spans 15 residues. Germline CDR1 and CDR2: LNHDA and SQIVND (reference sequence). CDR3 bases: TGTGCCAGTAGTTTTACTAGCGGGCCCCCAGATACGCAGTATTTT. Protein: CASSFTSGPPDTQYF.

The chain uses TRBV29-1 and TRBJ2-2; 7 nucleotides agree with TRBD1. J lost 1 base, V lost 6 bases, and 8 bases had no gene match. Germline assignment: CDR1 SQVTM and CDR2 ANQGSEA. The CDR3 runs to 15 residues. DNA of the CDR3: TGCAGCGTGTCCCAGGGGGTCGTGAACACCGGGGAGCTGTTTTTT. Residues: CSVSQGVVNTGELFF.

The chain combines TRBV20-1 with TRBJ2-5; 9 positions match TRBD2. From germline, CDR1 is DFQATT and CDR2 SNEGSKA (reference sequence). This CDR3 is 16 amino acids long. The trim removed 2 bases at V and 5 bases at J, leaving 12 bases unmatched. The CDR3: CSARPLAGGPYETQYF. CDR3 in DNA: TGCAGTGCTAGACCCCTGGCGGGGGGGCCGTATGAGACCCAGTACTTC.

This clonotype was found a few times. This rearrangement joins TRBV18 to TRBJ2-3; D gene unclear. The CDR3 contains 13 residues. With 6 bases removed from V and 1 base from J, the gap between germline ends came to 8 bases. Germline-derived CDR1 and CDR2 are KGHSH and LQKENI. As DNA, the CDR3 is TGTGCCAGCTCCCCCAGACGCACAGATACGCAGTATTTT. It encodes CASSPRRTDTQYF.

The chain carries TRBV20-1 and TRBJ1-1, with D unresolved. CDR3 length: 11 amino acids. Germline assignment: CDR1 DFQATT and CDR2 SNEGSKA (reference sequence). V was cut by 1 base and J by 3 bases, with 3 bases left in between. The CDR3 here is CSARADTEAFF. The CDR3 bases are TGCAGTGCTAGAGCGGACACTGAAGCTTTCTTT.

The chain couples TRBV19 to TRBJ2-3, with D possibly TRBD1 on 6 matching bases. Trimming removed 5 bases from V and 4 bases from J, with 10 bases in between. Germline CDR1 LNHDA, CDR2 SQIVND (reference sequence). This CDR3 has 13 residues. In DNA form, the CDR3 reads TGTGCCAGTAGTCCGAACAGGGCAGATACGCAGTATTTT. It encodes CASSPNRADTQYF. The variable domain in full, completed from reference TRBV19 and TRBJ2-3, reads DGGITQSPKYLFRKEGQNVTLSCEQNLNHDAMYWYRQDPGQGLRLIYYSQIVNDFQKGDIAEGYSVSREKKESFPLTVTSAQKNPTAFYLCASSPNRADTQYFGPGTRLTVL.